This T cell receptor (beta chain) was captured by sequencing in a study of T-cell reconstitution after alpha-beta-depleted transplantation in children (dated by TCRdb to 2015 to 2016). About the investigation overall: Using TCR repertoire profiling, the study followed T-cell immune reconstitution in a quantitative way in children after TCRalphabeta/CD19-depleted allogeneic hematopoietic cell transplantation. Results the study describes overall, beyond this receptor: Hyperexpanded clone frequencies declined over subsequent months; after one year, T-cell counts and TCRbeta diversity were mostly attributed to newly produced T cells. The apparently early recovery of alphabetaT-cell counts about two months after transplant reportedly depended on only several hundred rapidly expanded clones that came from non-depleted graft cells. In some patients, the high TCRbeta diversity seen at day 60 was put down to recipient T cells and intrathymic progenitors that had survived conditioning.

The protocol used for the library was PCR. TCRdb shows the sequencer as Illumina HiSeq 2500. To normalize quantification of the TCRbeta repertoire, the TCR libraries were built with molecular barcoding that relied on unique molecular identifiers. TCRdb reprocessed the public reads (quality trimming at Q25 with fastp, clone calling with MiXCR) and kept in-frame beta chains. Rows are unified per CDR3 protein, each entry keeping the most common DNA and genes. For this sample the table gives about 590,000 distinct CDR3 sequences, of which 10% to 15% were detected only once. About 2.2% of the sample belongs to the ten largest clones. With regard to this clonotype: Its antigen is not yet known. The record has no base qualities; no much larger clone is one base away.

What the treatment or condition label conveys for this sample: allogeneic hematopoietic cell transplantation with graft depleted of TCRalphabeta T cells and CD19 B cells. Transplant recipients were children who received TCRalphabeta/CD19-depleted allogeneic hematopoietic cell grafts. The receptor comes from a male patient younger than 18 who had a stem cell transplant for acute myeloid leukemia, so the T cells may come from the graft donor. Material: PBMCs, mostly from graft donor cells, obtained 360 days after TCRalphabeta/CD19-depleted stem cell transplant.

The CDR3 in this case is CASSLGTSDSEQFF. The DNA sequence is as follows: TGTGCCAGCAGTCTGGGGACTAGTGACAGTGAGCAGTTCTTC. The V gene is TRBV6-1 and the J gene is TRBJ2-1, with 8 bases in between that match TRBD2. The cysteine opens and the phenylalanine closes a CDR3 of 14 amino acids. Only the CDR3 region is kept as DNA, spanning 42 bases read in frame from base 1. Trimming takes 5 bases off V and 9 bases off J; junction bases not matched to a gene: 9. Reading the germline V gene gives CDR1 MNHNS and CDR2 SASEGT.